The rows below give T cell receptor beta chains drawn from one sample of a study of cytomegalovirus exposure and HLA in healthy donors. Profiled with immunoSEQ multiplex PCR; TCRdb holds only in-frame clones, not every one. The sample carries some 150,000 clones, about 82% recorded once. The sample was PBMCs. The receptors derive from a woman in her late teens or twenties in good health and CMV-seronegative. Each CDR3 is given with its conserved first and last residue. D genes are given only for firm matches. The listing skips clone size in some rows; elsewhere it reads once, few, many or a size class.

v_call: TRBV27; d_call: NA; j_call: TRBJ2-2; clone_size: NA; cdr3_nt: TGTGCCAGCAGTTTCCGACAGACCGGGGAGCTGTTTTTT; cdr3_aa: CASSFRQTGELFF
v_call: TRBV4-3; d_call: TRBD1; j_call: TRBJ1-3; clone_size: NA; cdr3_nt: TGCGCCAGCAGCCAGTCACAGGGGACCGGAAACACCATATATTTT; cdr3_aa: CASSQSQGTGNTIYF
v_call: TRBV5-4; d_call: TRBD1; j_call: TRBJ2-2; clone_size: NA; cdr3_nt: TGTGCCAGCAGCACTCCGGGACAGGGTCCCGGGGAGCTGTTTTTT; cdr3_aa: CASSTPGQGPGELFF
v_call: TRBV5-1; d_call: TRBD2; j_call: TRBJ2-1; clone_size: NA; cdr3_nt: TGCGCCAGCCGGGATGGGCGGGAGGTGAACAATGAGCAGTTCTTC; cdr3_aa: CASRDGREVNNEQFF
v_call: TRBV2; d_call: NA; j_call: TRBJ2-2; clone_size: NA; cdr3_nt: TGTGCCAGCAGTCAAAAGGGACACAGTTACACCGGGGAGCTGTTTTTT; cdr3_aa: CASSQKGHSYTGELFF
v_call: TRBV7-2; d_call: NA; j_call: TRBJ1-2; clone_size: NA; cdr3_nt: TGTGCCAGCAGCTTAATGGCAGAAGGCTACACCTTC; cdr3_aa: CASSLMAEGYTF
v_call: TRBV14; d_call: TRBD1; j_call: TRBJ2-7; clone_size: NA; cdr3_nt: TGTGCCAGCAGCCCGCACCGGGACAGGGGGGCGTACTTC; cdr3_aa: CASSPHRDRGAYF
v_call: TRBV7-9; d_call: NA; j_call: TRBJ2-1; clone_size: NA; cdr3_nt: TGTGCCAGCAGCTTAGGGGCCGAGCAGTTCTTC; cdr3_aa: CASSLGAEQFF
v_call: TRBV7-8; d_call: NA; j_call: TRBJ2-3; clone_size: NA; cdr3_nt: TGTGCCAGCAGCTTATTTGAGAGATCTAGCACAGATACGCAGTATTTT; cdr3_aa: CASSLFERSSTDTQYF
v_call: TRBV10-3; d_call: NA; j_call: TRBJ2-3; clone_size: NA; cdr3_nt: TGTGCCATCAGTGGGGTGGGCCCAGATACGCAGTATTTT; cdr3_aa: CAISGVGPDTQYF
v_call: TRBV5-1; d_call: NA; j_call: TRBJ1-2; clone_size: NA; cdr3_nt: TGCGCCAGCAGCAGGACAGAGAGGTATGGCTACACCTTC; cdr3_aa: CASSRTERYGYTF
v_call: TRBV2; d_call: NA; j_call: TRBJ2-1; clone_size: NA; cdr3_nt: TGTGCCAGCAGTGCAACGAACTCTCGGTCCAATGAGCAGTTCTTC; cdr3_aa: CASSATNSRSNEQFF
v_call: TRBV5-1; d_call: TRBD2; j_call: TRBJ2-3; clone_size: few; cdr3_nt: TGCGCCAGCAGCTTGAAGGGAGCGGGGGTCACAGATACGCAGTATTTT; cdr3_aa: CASSLKGAGVTDTQYF
v_call: TRBV4-1; d_call: NA; j_call: TRBJ1-1; clone_size: NA; cdr3_nt: TGCGCCAGCAGCCAAGATAAGGCAGGTGTAGCTTTCTTT; cdr3_aa: CASSQDKAGVAFF
v_call: TRBV11-2; d_call: TRBD2; j_call: TRBJ2-1; clone_size: NA; cdr3_nt: TGTACCAGCAGCATCGGGGGGGGTTACAATGAGCAGTTCTTC; cdr3_aa: CTSSIGGGYNEQFF
v_call: TRBV4-3; d_call: NA; j_call: TRBJ2-1; clone_size: NA; cdr3_nt: TGCGCCAGCAGCCGCGGGGCAGGGTTTTCGGCACACAATGAGCAGTTCTTC; cdr3_aa: CASSRGAGFSAHNEQFF
v_call: TRBV5-1; d_call: NA; j_call: TRBJ2-3; clone_size: NA; cdr3_nt: TGCGCCAGCAGCTCATCACAGGGAACAGATACGCAGTATTTT; cdr3_aa: CASSSSQGTDTQYF
v_call: TRBV6-5; d_call: NA; j_call: TRBJ2-1; clone_size: NA; cdr3_nt: TGTGCCAGCAGTTACGGCAGGGCCAATGAGCAGTTCTTC; cdr3_aa: CASSYGRANEQFF
v_call: TRBV7-6; d_call: TRBD2; j_call: TRBJ2-1; clone_size: NA; cdr3_nt: TGTGCCAGCAGCTTATTCTCACTAGCGTCGGGTCGGGAGCAGTTCTTC; cdr3_aa: CASSLFSLASGREQFF
v_call: TRBV7-9; d_call: TRBD1; j_call: TRBJ2-5; clone_size: NA; cdr3_nt: TGTGCCAGCAGCTTAGTAGGGCCTGGACAGGCAGAGACCCAGTACTTC; cdr3_aa: CASSLVGPGQAETQYF
v_call: TRBV5-1; d_call: TRBD1; j_call: TRBJ2-3; clone_size: NA; cdr3_nt: TGCGCCAGCAGCTGGGGACAGGGCACAGATACGCAGTATTTT; cdr3_aa: CASSWGQGTDTQYF
v_call: TRBV7-9; d_call: TRBD1; j_call: TRBJ1-4; clone_size: NA; cdr3_nt: TGTGCCAGCAGCGGACAGGGAAAGGAAAAACTGTTTTTT; cdr3_aa: CASSGQGKEKLFF
v_call: TRBV7-9; d_call: TRBD1; j_call: TRBJ1-1; clone_size: NA; cdr3_nt: TGTGCCAGCAGCTTCGGACAGGGAAACACTGAAGCTTTCTTT; cdr3_aa: CASSFGQGNTEAFF
v_call: TRBV12-5; d_call: TRBD1; j_call: TRBJ2-7; clone_size: NA; cdr3_nt: TGTGCTAGTGGTGGGGACAGGGGGGACGAGCAGTACTTC; cdr3_aa: CASGGDRGDEQYF
v_call: TRBV19; d_call: NA; j_call: TRBJ1-4; clone_size: NA; cdr3_nt: TGTGCCAGTAGTAAGACAGGCAACCCCGAACGGGGTGAAAAACTGTTTTTT; cdr3_aa: CASSKTGNPERGEKLFF
v_call: TRBV2; d_call: NA; j_call: TRBJ2-7; clone_size: few; cdr3_nt: TGTGCCAGCAGCCTTAGCGGCCCCTACGAGCAGTACTTC; cdr3_aa: CASSLSGPYEQYF
v_call: TRBV7-2; d_call: NA; j_call: TRBJ2-1; clone_size: NA; cdr3_nt: TGTGCCAGCAGCTTAAGCGGGGAGCAGTTCTTC; cdr3_aa: CASSLSGEQFF
v_call: TRBV7-2; d_call: NA; j_call: TRBJ2-5; clone_size: NA; cdr3_nt: TGTGCCAGCAGCTTCCAGCGAGAAGAGACCCAGTACTTC; cdr3_aa: CASSFQREETQYF
v_call: TRBV7-9; d_call: NA; j_call: TRBJ2-3; clone_size: NA; cdr3_nt: TGTGCCAGCAGCTTAGCTTTTTCGACAGATACGCAGTATTTT; cdr3_aa: CASSLAFSTDTQYF
v_call: TRBV5-1; d_call: TRBD2; j_call: TRBJ2-1; clone_size: NA; cdr3_nt: TGCGCCAGCAGCTTGACTAGCGGCTACAATGAGCAGTTCTTC; cdr3_aa: CASSLTSGYNEQFF
v_call: TRBV2; d_call: TRBD2; j_call: TRBJ2-7; clone_size: NA; cdr3_nt: TGTGCCAGCAGTTTACTAGCGGGAGTCACCTACGAGCAGTACTTC; cdr3_aa: CASSLLAGVTYEQYF
v_call: TRBV14; d_call: NA; j_call: TRBJ2-2; clone_size: NA; cdr3_nt: TGTGCCAGCAGCCAAGATCTAGGGGTTACCGGGGAGCTGTTTTTT; cdr3_aa: CASSQDLGVTGELFF
v_call: TRBV28; d_call: TRBD1; j_call: TRBJ1-3; clone_size: NA; cdr3_nt: TGTGCCAGCAGTTCCTTACAATCGACAGGGAAAGGAAACACCATATATTTT; cdr3_aa: CASSSLQSTGKGNTIYF
v_call: TRBV7-9; d_call: TRBD1; j_call: TRBJ2-4; clone_size: NA; cdr3_nt: TGTTCCAGCACCCCCTATGGGCAGGGGGCTTTTAAAAACATTCAGTACTTC; cdr3_aa: CSSTPYGQGAFKNIQYF
v_call: TRBV28; d_call: NA; j_call: TRBJ2-3; clone_size: NA; cdr3_nt: TGTGCCAGCAGTTTTTTGGTACAGGGAGGGCCAGATACGCAGTATTTT; cdr3_aa: CASSFLVQGGPDTQYF
v_call: TRBV28; d_call: TRBD2; j_call: TRBJ2-7; clone_size: NA; cdr3_nt: TGTGCCAGCAGTTTTACGGGGGGATCCTACGAGCAGTACTTC; cdr3_aa: CASSFTGGSYEQYF
v_call: TRBV20-1; d_call: NA; j_call: TRBJ1-1; clone_size: NA; cdr3_nt: TGCAGTGCTAGAGATGGCCCGTCAGCTTTCTTT; cdr3_aa: CSARDGPSAFF
v_call: TRBV12-5; d_call: NA; j_call: TRBJ1-3; clone_size: NA; cdr3_nt: TGTGCTAGTGGTTCCGAAGGGAGGACCATATATTTT; cdr3_aa: CASGSEGRTIYF
v_call: TRBV18; d_call: TRBD1; j_call: TRBJ1-2; clone_size: NA; cdr3_nt: TGTGCCAGCTCACCATTGTCTGCGACAGGGATTGGCTACACCTTC; cdr3_aa: CASSPLSATGIGYTF
v_call: TRBV28; d_call: NA; j_call: TRBJ2-2; clone_size: NA; cdr3_nt: TGTGCCAGCAGGACACTCCACACCGGGGAGCTGTTTTTT; cdr3_aa: CASRTLHTGELFF
v_call: TRBV2; d_call: TRBD2; j_call: TRBJ2-3; clone_size: NA; cdr3_nt: TGTGCCAGCAGTGATCCGGATAGCACCGGGACTAGCGGGAGTAGCGCAGATACGCAGTATTTT; cdr3_aa: CASSDPDSTGTSGSSADTQYF
v_call: TRBV5-1; d_call: TRBD1; j_call: TRBJ2-5; clone_size: NA; cdr3_nt: TGCGCCAGCAGCTTAGGGACAGGAGAGACCCAGTACTTC; cdr3_aa: CASSLGTGETQYF
v_call: TRBV4-3; d_call: NA; j_call: TRBJ2-7; clone_size: NA; cdr3_nt: TGCGCCAGCAGCCAAGATAGGGTTGCGGGGCTGACTTCCTACGAGCAGTACTTC; cdr3_aa: CASSQDRVAGLTSYEQYF
v_call: TRBV6-5; d_call: NA; j_call: TRBJ1-1; clone_size: NA; cdr3_nt: TGTGCCAGCAGTTACTTCCGGGGGTTGAACACTGAAGCTTTCTTT; cdr3_aa: CASSYFRGLNTEAFF
v_call: TRBV5-1; d_call: TRBD1; j_call: TRBJ2-2; clone_size: few; cdr3_nt: TGCGCCAGCAGCTTGGTGACAGGGACCGGGGAGCTGTTTTTT; cdr3_aa: CASSLVTGTGELFF
v_call: TRBV19; d_call: NA; j_call: TRBJ1-1; clone_size: NA; cdr3_nt: TGTGCCAGTAGTACTCGACAGGATAGAGCTTTCTTT; cdr3_aa: CASSTRQDRAFF
v_call: TRBV28; d_call: NA; j_call: TRBJ2-7; clone_size: once; cdr3_nt: TGTGCCAGCGTTACGTACACAGGCGCCTACGAGCAGTACTTC; cdr3_aa: CASVTYTGAYEQYF
v_call: TRBV4-1; d_call: NA; j_call: TRBJ2-4; clone_size: NA; cdr3_nt: TGCGCCAGCAGCCAAGATCGCCGAGCGGAAAACATTCAGTACTTC; cdr3_aa: CASSQDRRAENIQYF
v_call: TRBV7-2; d_call: NA; j_call: TRBJ2-5; clone_size: NA; cdr3_nt: TGTGCCAGCAGCTTAGTAATAAGCCAGGGAGAGACCCAGTACTTC; cdr3_aa: CASSLVISQGETQYF
v_call: TRBV7-9; d_call: TRBD1; j_call: TRBJ1-3; clone_size: few; cdr3_nt: TGTGCCAGCAGTCCCGGGACAGGGGGATCTGGAAACACCATATATTTT; cdr3_aa: CASSPGTGGSGNTIYF
v_call: TRBV5-1; d_call: NA; j_call: TRBJ2-4; clone_size: NA; cdr3_nt: TGCGCCAGCAGCTTGGAAAGGTTAGGCGGGGAAAACATTCAGTACTTC; cdr3_aa: CASSLERLGGENIQYF
v_call: TRBV27; d_call: NA; j_call: TRBJ2-5; clone_size: NA; cdr3_nt: TGTGCCAGCAGTTTGACAGGAGAGACCCAGTACTTC; cdr3_aa: CASSLTGETQYF
v_call: TRBV18; d_call: TRBD2; j_call: TRBJ2-7; clone_size: NA; cdr3_nt: TGTGCCAGCTCGCTTACTAGCGGGAGCTCCTACGAGCAGTACTTC; cdr3_aa: CASSLTSGSSYEQYF
v_call: TRBV5-8; d_call: TRBD1; j_call: TRBJ2-7; clone_size: NA; cdr3_nt: TGTGCCAGCAGCCTCAGGGGGGAGCAGTACTTC; cdr3_aa: CASSLRGEQYF
v_call: TRBV15; d_call: TRBD1; j_call: TRBJ2-5; clone_size: NA; cdr3_nt: TGTGCCACCAGCAGACTGGACAGGGCCGGGAAGACCCAGTACTTC; cdr3_aa: CATSRLDRAGKTQYF